A selection of T cell receptor beta chains follows, all from one sample in a study of blood T cell repertoires in COVID-19. Sequencing used immunoSEQ multiplex PCR; TCRdb keeps in-frame clones, though not all of them. The sample has 200,000 to 300,000 clones; nearly 95% are singletons. Sequences were obtained from peripheral blood. These receptors all come from a man between 25 and 39 years old with COVID-19, enrolled during active disease. Each CDR3 is given with its conserved first and last residue. A D gene is named only where the DNA matches it firmly. The listing skips clone size in some rows; elsewhere it reads once, few, many or a size class.

CDR3aa: CASYSRGADEQFF
CDR3nt: TGTGCCAGCTACTCCAGGGGGGCCGATGAGCAGTTCTTC
v_gene: TRBV3-1/TRBV3-2
j_gene: TRBJ2-1
abundance: .
d_gene: .

CDR3aa: CAISEGQGIMNTEAFF
CDR3nt: TGTGCCATCAGTGAGGGACAGGGCATAATGAACACTGAAGCTTTCTTT
v_gene: TRBV10-3
j_gene: TRBJ1-1
abundance: .
d_gene: TRBD1

CDR3aa: CASSYGTEGYEQYF
CDR3nt: TGTGCCAGCAGTTACGGGACAGAAGGCTACGAGCAGTACTTC
v_gene: TRBV6-5
j_gene: TRBJ2-7
abundance: .
d_gene: TRBD1

CDR3aa: CASSQSRGNEKLFF
CDR3nt: TGTGCCAGCAGCCAAAGCAGGGGTAATGAAAAACTGTTTTTT
v_gene: TRBV3-1/TRBV3-2
j_gene: TRBJ1-4
abundance: .
d_gene: .

CDR3aa: CASSWGQGIGGANVLTF
CDR3nt: TGTGCCAGCAGTTGGGGACAGGGGATAGGAGGGGCCAACGTCCTGACTTTC
v_gene: TRBV28
j_gene: TRBJ2-6
abundance: .
d_gene: TRBD1

CDR3aa: CASSPGQVPNYGYTF
CDR3nt: TGTGCCAGTAGTCCAGGACAGGTTCCTAACTATGGCTACACCTTC
v_gene: TRBV19
j_gene: TRBJ1-2
abundance: .
d_gene: TRBD1

CDR3aa: CASTLQGNTEAFF
CDR3nt: TGTGCCAGCACCTTACAGGGCAACACTGAAGCTTTCTTT
v_gene: TRBV6-5
j_gene: TRBJ1-1
abundance: .
d_gene: .

CDR3aa: CASVGGQGNSPLHF
CDR3nt: TGTGCCAGCGTGGGGGGACAGGGAAATTCACCCCTCCACTTT
v_gene: TRBV2
j_gene: TRBJ1-6
abundance: .
d_gene: TRBD1

CDR3aa: CASSLDSGSGNTIYF
CDR3nt: TGCGCCAGCAGCTTGGACTCAGGGTCTGGAAACACCATATATTTT
v_gene: TRBV5-1
j_gene: TRBJ1-3
abundance: .
d_gene: .

CDR3aa: CASSVGDGGQQPYEQYF
CDR3nt: TGTGCCAGCAGCGTAGGAGATGGTGGACAGCAGCCCTACGAGCAGTACTTC
v_gene: TRBV9
j_gene: TRBJ2-7
abundance: .
d_gene: .

CDR3aa: CASSLTGGVEAFF
CDR3nt: TGCGCCAGCAGCTTGACAGGGGGGGTTGAAGCTTTCTTT
v_gene: TRBV5-1
j_gene: TRBJ1-1
abundance: .
d_gene: TRBD1

CDR3aa: CASRLARWETQYF
CDR3nt: TGTGCCAGCAGGTTAGCGAGGTGGGAGACCCAGTACTTC
v_gene: TRBV12-3/TRBV12-4
j_gene: TRBJ2-5
abundance: .
d_gene: .

CDR3aa: CSGGQGIEAFF
CDR3nt: TGCAGCGGAGGACAGGGAATTGAAGCTTTCTTT
v_gene: TRBV29-1
j_gene: TRBJ1-1
abundance: .
d_gene: TRBD1

CDR3aa: CASSLGADSPLHF
CDR3nt: TGTGCCAGCAGCTTAGGAGCGGACTCACCCCTCCACTTT
v_gene: TRBV5-5
j_gene: TRBJ1-6
abundance: .
d_gene: .

CDR3aa: CATKRGSAEDTIYF
CDR3nt: TGTGCCACCAAACGGGGTTCGGCAGAGGACACCATATATTTT
v_gene: TRBV27
j_gene: TRBJ1-3
abundance: .
d_gene: .

CDR3aa: CASSYSDRHTEAFF
CDR3nt: TGTGCCAGCAGTTACTCGGACAGACACACTGAAGCTTTCTTT
v_gene: TRBV6-5
j_gene: TRBJ1-1
abundance: .
d_gene: .

CDR3aa: CASSSTGLYGYTF
CDR3nt: TGTGCCAGCAGCTCCACAGGCCTCTATGGCTACACCTTC
v_gene: TRBV5-4
j_gene: TRBJ1-2
abundance: .
d_gene: .

CDR3aa: CASSLVGQGVGEQYF
CDR3nt: TGTGCCAGCAGCTTGGTAGGGCAGGGGGTAGGGGAGCAGTACTTC
v_gene: TRBV5-4
j_gene: TRBJ2-7
abundance: .
d_gene: TRBD1

CDR3aa: CATSRIGGDPGQGYYQQYF
CDR3nt: TGTGCCACCAGCAGAATAGGAGGAGACCCGGGACAGGGATACTACCAGCAGTACTTC
v_gene: TRBV15
j_gene: TRBJ2-7
abundance: .
d_gene: TRBD1

CDR3aa: CASSAAGLIYGYTF
CDR3nt: TGTGCCAGCAGCGCCGCAGGGTTGATCTATGGCTACACCTTC
v_gene: TRBV27
j_gene: TRBJ1-2
abundance: .
d_gene: .

CDR3aa: CASIDRESINSPLHF
CDR3nt: TGTGCCAGCATCGACAGGGAGAGTATTAATTCACCCCTCCACTTT
v_gene: TRBV2
j_gene: TRBJ1-6
abundance: .
d_gene: TRBD1

CDR3aa: CASSYTGVNQPQHF
CDR3nt: TGTGCCAGCAGCTACACAGGGGTTAATCAGCCCCAGCATTTT
v_gene: TRBV6-5
j_gene: TRBJ1-5
abundance: .
d_gene: TRBD1

CDR3aa: CASSQEYRGVQFF
CDR3nt: TGTGCCAGCAGCCAAGAATACAGGGGCGTGCAGTTCTTC
v_gene: TRBV14
j_gene: TRBJ2-1
abundance: .
d_gene: TRBD1

CDR3aa: CASSLGQGAYEQYF
CDR3nt: TGTGCCAGCAGCTTAGGACAGGGGGCATACGAGCAGTACTTC
v_gene: TRBV5-6
j_gene: TRBJ2-7
abundance: .
d_gene: TRBD1

CDR3aa: CASTLYLTEAFF
CDR3nt: TGTGCCAGCACCCTATATCTGACTGAAGCTTTCTTT
v_gene: TRBV12-3/TRBV12-4
j_gene: TRBJ1-1
abundance: .
d_gene: .

CDR3aa: CAWSVLGTGDEKLFF
CDR3nt: TGTGCCTGGAGTGTGTTGGGGACAGGGGACGAAAAACTGTTTTTT
v_gene: TRBV30
j_gene: TRBJ1-4
abundance: .
d_gene: TRBD1

CDR3aa: CASSPTGGNEKLFF
CDR3nt: TGTGCCAGCAGCCCCACAGGGGGGAATGAAAAACTGTTTTTT
v_gene: TRBV9
j_gene: TRBJ1-4
abundance: .
d_gene: TRBD1

CDR3aa: CASSINRGLRNTIYF
CDR3nt: TGTGCCAGTAGTATAAACAGGGGTCTAAGAAACACCATATATTTT
v_gene: TRBV19
j_gene: TRBJ1-3
abundance: .
d_gene: TRBD1

CDR3aa: CASSEASGGIQDTQYF
CDR3nt: TGTGCCAGTAGTGAGGCTAGCGGGGGGATTCAGGATACGCAGTATTTT
v_gene: TRBV19
j_gene: TRBJ2-3
abundance: .
d_gene: TRBD2

CDR3aa: CASSQGQGTTGELFF
CDR3nt: TGTGCCAGCAGCCAAGGGCAGGGGACCACCGGGGAGCTGTTTTTT
v_gene: TRBV14
j_gene: TRBJ2-2
abundance: .
d_gene: .

CDR3aa: CASSLKSLTDTQYF
CDR3nt: TGCGCCAGCAGCTTAAAAAGCCTCACAGATACGCAGTATTTT
v_gene: TRBV5-1
j_gene: TRBJ2-3
abundance: once
d_gene: .

CDR3aa: CASSAARGAAGELFF
CDR3nt: TGTGCCAGTAGTGCGGCCAGGGGAGCCGCCGGGGAGCTGTTTTTT
v_gene: TRBV19
j_gene: TRBJ2-2
abundance: few
d_gene: .

CDR3aa: CASSLAQGRGGNTIYF
CDR3nt: TGCGCCAGCAGCTTGGCCCAGGGCAGGGGAGGAAACACCATATATTTT
v_gene: TRBV5-1
j_gene: TRBJ1-3
abundance: .
d_gene: .

CDR3aa: CAWSVRGGKYAEAFF
CDR3nt: TGTGCCTGGAGTGTACGGGGGGGGAAGTACGCTGAAGCTTTCTTT
v_gene: TRBV30
j_gene: TRBJ1-1
abundance: .
d_gene: .

CDR3aa: CASLKGQPPNGSPLHF
CDR3nt: TGTGCCAGCCTTAAAGGACAGCCTCCCAACGGTTCACCCCTCCACTTT
v_gene: TRBV2
j_gene: TRBJ1-6
abundance: .
d_gene: .

CDR3aa: CASSPVPVGQIYGYTF
CDR3nt: TGTGCCTCCTCCCCTGTACCGGTTGGACAAATCTATGGCTACACCTTC
v_gene: TRBV12-5
j_gene: TRBJ1-2
abundance: .
d_gene: .

CDR3aa: CASRGETGGDKNIQYF
CDR3nt: TGCGCCAGCAGAGGGGAGACAGGGGGTGACAAAAACATTCAGTACTTC
v_gene: TRBV5-1
j_gene: TRBJ2-4
abundance: .
d_gene: TRBD1

CDR3aa: CASSPMTGYYGYTF
CDR3nt: TGCGCCAGCAGCCCGATGACAGGGTACTATGGCTACACCTTC
v_gene: TRBV5-1
j_gene: TRBJ1-2
abundance: .
d_gene: TRBD1

CDR3aa: CASSLRVDYYEQYF
CDR3nt: TGTGCCAGCAGCTTACGGGTCGACTACTACGAGCAGTACTTC
v_gene: TRBV11-1
j_gene: TRBJ2-7
abundance: .
d_gene: .

CDR3aa: CASSVGQNTEAFF
CDR3nt: TGTGCCAGCAGCGTCGGACAGAACACTGAAGCTTTCTTT
v_gene: TRBV7-9
j_gene: TRBJ1-1
abundance: .
d_gene: .